This record covers a single TCR beta chain. This record belongs to a study of OX40 agonist ivuxolimab in advanced cancers. Only in-frame clones appear in the TCRdb table, and some are missing; sequencing was by immunoSEQ multiplex PCR. The sample comprises about 26,000 clones, roughly 90% of which are singletons, and around a fifth rests with the top ten. The CDR3 loop spans 16 amino acids. The germline gives CDR1 MNHNY, CDR2 SVGAGI (reference sequence). V was pared by 2 bases and J by 1 base, with 11 bases between. Sequences were derived from CD4+ or CD8+ T cells sorted from blood, sampled in a trial of the OX40 agonist ivuxolimab. This TCR was recovered from an adult with an advanced solid tumor such as melanoma, head and neck, liver or kidney cancer. The chain has TRBV6-6 and TRBJ1-4; D gene ambiguous. The CDR3 loop is CASSYETKKTNEKLFF. For the CDR3, the DNA is TGTGCCAGCAGTTACGAGACGAAAAAAACTAATGAAAAACTGTTTTTT.